The source of this T cell receptor (beta chain) is a study of T cells in Graves' hyperthyroidism and ophthalmopathy. Study-wide findings and caveats: Most clonotypes expanded in thyroid above 0.001 were likewise present in blood.

V gave up 3 bases and J gave up 2 bases, with 13 bases separating them. The CDR3 has 15 amino acids. Looked up from germline, CDR1 is SGHDN and CDR2 is FVKESK. This clonotype was counted between two and nine times. The antigen remains undetermined. From RNA transcripts, TCR beta CDR3 regions were amplified. First-round RT-PCR of the TCR CDR3 relied on the HTBI primer set. TCRdb called the multiplex PCR reads again in MiXCR, with one record for every CDR3 protein. The sample consists of hundreds of thousands of distinct CDR3 sequences, roughly 20% of them appearing once. Lactation, pregnancy, other autoimmune disease or uncontrolled infection led to exclusion of patients. Diagnoses were established using clinical symptoms, serum thyroxine and TRAb, thyroid ultrasound and orbital computed tomography. PBMCs were obtained from 10 ml fresh peripheral blood.

The clonotype was recovered from a man younger than 40 with Graves' ophthalmopathy. The chain combines TRBV14 with TRBJ2-5, with D possibly TRBD2 on 6 matching bases. Sequences were obtained from blood. In nucleotides, the CDR3 is TGTGCCAGCAGCCAGAGACTAGGACAACAAGAGACCCAGTACTTC. Amino acids: CASSQRLGQQETQYF.